These 8 T cell receptor beta chains came from one sample sequenced in a study of spatial heterogeneity in lung cancer (dated by TCRdb to between 2017 and 2020). Here is what the overall study found, with its caveats: The tumor nonsynonymous mutation count correlated with the number of expanded intratumoral alpha and beta TCRs.

The library was generated by 5' RACE. The run used a NextSeq 500. The public reads were quality trimmed at Q25 with fastp and then assembled into clones with MiXCR by TCRdb, keeping productive beta chains. Rows are unified per CDR3 protein, each entry keeping the most common DNA and genes. The sample has around 130 distinct CDR3 sequences on record, approximately 24% of them singletons. 55% to 85% of the sample is held by the ten biggest clonotypes. Reading the label with the study, this specimen's time point is: sample taken at primary tumor resection. No antigen has been assigned to these receptors. The material was lung tumor tissue, obtained at surgery. All receptors come from a male donor with early-stage non-small cell lung cancer.

This clonotype is large by share. The library was designed around alpha chains, so this beta chain is a stray read whose abundance carries little weight. DNA of the CDR3: TGCAGCGTTGATTCGGGGAAGATCTACAATGAGCAGTTCTTC. This encodes CSVDSGKIYNEQFF. This rearrangement joins TRBV29-1 to TRBJ2-1; a possible D gene is TRBD2 (5 bases). Germline V CDR1 and CDR2: SQVTM, ANQGSEA. The CDR3 is 14 residues long. Trimming cost V 3 bases and J 3 bases, with 12 bases left between them.

In its sample, this clonotype was seen a few times. Because this beta chain is a stray read in a library intended to capture alpha chains, its abundance should not be given much weight. The V gene is TRBV6-5, the J gene TRBJ2-3; 11 bases are a match to TRBD2. Germline V gives CDR1 MNHEY, CDR2 SVGAGI. The CDR3 length is 16 residues. Trimming removed 4 bases from V and 0 bases from J; junction bases left unmatched: 3. Written as DNA, the CDR3 is TGTGCCAGCAGTTTACTAGCGGGGGCAAGCACAGATACGCAGTATTTT. Amino acid sequence: CASSLLAGASTDTQYF.

This clonotype rates as large (0.1 to 1%). This beta chain is a stray sequence in a library constructed for alpha chains; its clone size is not meaningful. The V gene is TRBV12-3 or TRBV12-4, the J gene TRBJ2-7; 7 bases fit TRBD1. V dropped 1 base and J dropped 0; count of bases not matched to a gene: 9. CDR3 length: 17 amino acids. The CDR3 region is CASSLGRPGQPSYEQYF. The CDR3 DNA sequence: TGTGCCAGCAGTTTAGGGCGTCCGGGACAGCCCTCCTACGAGCAGTACTTC.

This clonotype showed up just a few times. In a library made to pick up alpha chains, this beta chain is a stray read with a size that means little. The V gene is TRBV20-1, the J gene TRBJ1-2; D may be TRBD1 (5 bases). The CDR3 length is 13 residues. V lost 8 bases and J lost 8, with 21 bases in between. CDR1 is DFQATT, CDR2 SNEGSKA, per germline (reference sequence). The CDR3: CSPGGIGPKGYTF. The CDR3 DNA follows: TGCAGTCCGGGGGGGATCGGCCCTAAGGGCTACACCTTC.

Judged by abundance, this clonotype is large. This beta chain came through as a stray read in a library set up for alpha chains, and its size says little. The chain employs TRBV27 and TRBJ2-3, with D possibly matching TRBD1 (5 bases). The germline CDR1 and CDR2 sequences are MNHEY and SMNVEV (reference sequence). Trimming shortened V by 6 bases and J by 4 bases, and 14 bases separated the two germline ends. CDR3 length equals 14 residues. The CDR3 region is CASSQGIAADTQYF. The DNA of the CDR3 is TGTGCCAGCAGCCAGGGAATCGCGGCAGATACGCAGTATTTT.

Points on this clonotype: Since the library was made to target alpha chains, this beta chain is a stray read and its abundance is not meaningful. This sequence joins TRBV19 and TRBJ2-1, with TRBD1 as a possible D gene (5 bases). There are 13 residues in the CDR3. Trimming took 4 bases from V and 7 from J, leaving 11 bases between them. CDR1 is LNHDA and CDR2 is SQIVND in the germline V gene (reference sequence). CDR3 nucleotides: TGTGCCAGTAGTACAGGGCTAGGTAATGAGCAGTTCTTC. It is translated as CASSTGLGNEQFF.

This clonotype rates as hyperexpanded. In a library made to pick up alpha chains, this beta chain is a stray read with a size that means little. The genes are TRBV6-4 and TRBJ2-7; D perhaps matches TRBD1 (6 bases). Germline loops: CDR1 MRHNA, CDR2 SNTAGT. The CDR3 covers 14 residues. The V gene lost 0 bases and the J gene lost 3 bases, with 9 bases spanning the gap. The CDR3 sequence is CASSDSAGDYEQYF. CDR3 coding DNA: TGTGCCAGCAGTGACTCGGCAGGGGACTACGAGCAGTACTTC.

This clonotype came up once. This beta chain slipped into a library made for alpha chains as a stray read, so its size is not meaningful. The rearrangement uses TRBV11-2 and TRBJ2-1; D not resolved. Germline values: CDR1 SGHAT, CDR2 FQNNGV. Trimming removed 5 bases at V and 8 bases at J, with 16 bases between. The CDR3 contains 14 residues. CDR3: CASSPGSRIHEQFF. CDR3 nucleotides: TGTGCCAGCAGCCCGGGTAGCCGCATTCATGAGCAGTTCTTC.